One sample yielded the 26 T cell receptor beta chains listed below, sequenced in a study of T cell responses to AZD1222 COVID-19 vaccine. Produced via immunoSEQ multiplex PCR; TCRdb's table is partial and in-frame only. The sample holds fewer than 200,000 clones, approximately 90% seen once. The sequences come from peripheral blood, collected on day 0 of AZD1222 vaccination. The receptors were sampled from an adult in good health.

The chain recombines TRBV29-1 with TRBJ1-2; unclear D gene. Trimming took off 6 bases at V and 6 bases at J, with 11 bases between the two ends. The CDR3 spans 11 residues. The germline V gene has CDR1 SQVTM and CDR2 ANQGSEA. The CDR3 spells CSVPGLDGYTF. The CDR3 region has the DNA TGCAGCGTCCCTGGTTTGGATGGCTACACCTTC.

This chain uses TRBV9 with TRBJ2-7, with TRBD2 identical over 7 bases. The V segment lost 2 bases and the J segment 3 bases; nucleotides outside the gene matches: 8. CDR1 is SGDLS, CDR2 YYNGEE, per germline. This CDR3 comprises 15 residues. The CDR3 loop reads CASSVGYGGGYEQYF. Written as DNA, the CDR3 is TGTGCCAGCAGCGTGGGTTACGGCGGGGGCTACGAGCAGTACTTC.

The chain has TRBV19 and TRBJ2-6; possible D gene TRBD2, 6 bases. Germline V gene data show CDR1 as LNHDA and CDR2 as SQIVND (reference sequence). The CDR3 covers 17 residues. The V end was cut by 7 bases, the J end by 0 bases, with 16 bases between. CDR3 loop: CASINWGGGSGANVLTF. The CDR3 nucleotides read TGTGCCAGTATTAATTGGGGAGGTGGCTCTGGGGCCAACGTCCTGACTTTC.

The chain employs TRBV5-4 and TRBJ1-6; TRBD1 matches 8 bases. Trimming at V came to 1 base and at J to 9 bases, leaving 9 bases not matched to a gene. CDR3 length: 16 amino acids. Germline CDR1 SGHNT, CDR2 YYREEE (reference sequence). The CDR3 nucleotides are TGTGCCAGCAGCTTGAACAGGGGGTTAGGTGGTTCACCCCTCCACTTT. Amino acid sequence: CASSLNRGLGGSPLHF.

The chain is built from TRBV2 and TRBJ1-6, with 8 bases fitting TRBD1. This CDR3 region has 14 residues. Germline-derived CDR1 and CDR2 are SNHLY and FYNNEI. J was trimmed by 10 bases and V by 4 bases; bases with no gene match: 6. Here the CDR3 reads CASSGQGSPSPLHF. The CDR3 DNA reads TGTGCCAGCAGTGGACAGGGGAGTCCGTCACCCCTCCACTTT.

The rearrangement uses TRBV28 and TRBJ1-5; TRBD1 is a possible D gene (6 bases). V dropped 3 bases and J dropped 7 bases, with 13 bases sitting between them. There are 14 residues in the CDR3. Germline loops: CDR1 MDHEN, CDR2 SYDVKM. CDR3 coding DNA: TGTGCCAGCAGTTTGGGCAGGGGTAAGCAGCCCCAGCATTTT. Translating gives CASSLGRGKQPQHF.

The V and J genes are TRBV27 and TRBJ1-2; TRBD1 aligns across 8 bases. Looked up from germline, CDR1 is MNHEY and CDR2 is SMNVEV (reference sequence). The CDR3 consists of 15 residues. After removal of 3 bases from V and 8 bases from J, the junction contained 11 bases not matched to a gene. This CDR3 reads CASSFPDRAVEGYTF. The CDR3 DNA reads as TGTGCCAGCAGTTTCCCGGACAGGGCGGTCGAAGGCTACACCTTC.

The chain couples TRBV2 to TRBJ2-5; D is unclear. V gave up 1 base and J gave up 2 bases, with 14 bases separating them. The CDR3 totals 16 residues. Germline-derived CDR1 and CDR2 are SNHLY and FYNNEI. In nucleotides, the CDR3 is TGTGCCAGCAGTGAAGAACGGTTGGCAGGACAAGAGACCCAGTACTTC. The encoded protein is CASSEERLAGQETQYF.

The chain links TRBV13 to TRBJ1-3; no definite D call. With 5 bases removed from V and 0 bases from J, the gap between germline ends came to 8 bases. CDR3 length equals 14 residues. Germline V gives CDR1 PRHDT, CDR2 FYEKMQ (reference sequence). The CDR3 region has the DNA TGTGCCAGCAGCAATAGATACTCTGGAAACACCATATATTTT. Its protein is CASSNRYSGNTIYF.

The rearrangement links TRBV21-1 to TRBJ1-2; the table assigns TRBD1, which was not confirmed against the DNA. TRBV21-1 is shown as a pseudogene. The CDR3 covers 14 residues. For the CDR3, the DNA is TGTGCCAGCAGCAAAGCGCCCGGGACAGGGGGACACACCTTC. It is translated as CASSKAPGTGGHTF.

This CDR3 is CASSPTDRLNTEAFF. The DNA of the CDR3 is TGTGCCAGCTCCCCCACAGACAGGTTGAACACTGAAGCTTTCTTT. The V gene is TRBV18, the J gene TRBJ1-1, with a tentative D call TRBD1 (6 bases). Trimming cost V 6 bases and J 0 bases, with 14 bases left between them. Looked up from germline, CDR1 is KGHSH and CDR2 is LQKENI. This CDR3 has 15 residues.

V gene TRBV5-8 combines with J gene TRBJ2-1; the D is unclear. Germline V CDR1 and CDR2: SGHTS, YDEGEE. CDR3 length: 13 amino acids. V lost 4 bases and J lost 3, with 8 bases in between. Written as DNA, the CDR3 is TGTGCCAGCAGCCAGTCATACTACAATGAGCAGTTCTTC. This gives the protein CASSQSYYNEQFF. The complete variable domain, with remaining parts taken from reference TRBV5-8 and TRBJ2-1, reads EAGVTQSPTHLIKTRGQQATLRCSPISGHTSVYWYQQALGLGLQFLLWYDEGEERNRGNFPPRFSGRQFPNYSSELNVNALELEDSALYLCASSQSYYNEQFFGPGTRLTVL.

The V gene is TRBV7-2, the J gene TRBJ1-2, with 7 bases matching TRBD1. This CDR3 is built from 15 residues. In germline, CDR1 is SGHTA, CDR2 FQGNSA. V gave up 3 bases and J gave up 7 bases; unmatched junction bases: 11. The CDR3 DNA sequence: TGTGCCAGCAGCTTTCGACTGGGACAGAGACTTGGCTACACCTTC. Protein product: CASSFRLGQRLGYTF. Full variable domain (rest looked up from reference TRBV7-2 and TRBJ1-2): GAGVSQSPSNKVTEKGKDVELRCDPISGHTALYWYRQSLGQGLEFLIYFQGNSAPDKSGLPSDRFSAERTGGSVSTLTIQRTQQEDSAVYLCASSFRLGQRLGYTFGSGTRLTVV.

The chain combines TRBV19 with TRBJ1-5, with 7 bases matching TRBD1. V shed 5 bases and J 2 bases; nucleotides not matched to a gene: 12. The CDR3 spans 17 residues. Germline loops: CDR1 LNHDA, CDR2 SQIVND (reference sequence). The CDR3 reads CASSLQGPGLGNQPQHF. In DNA form, the CDR3 reads TGTGCCAGTAGTCTACAGGGGCCTGGGCTTGGCAATCAGCCCCAGCATTTT.

This rearrangement joins TRBV20-1 to TRBJ2-5; 9 bases agree with TRBD2. CDR1 is DFQATT and CDR2 is SNEGSKA in the germline V gene (reference sequence). This CDR3 is built from 14 residues. With 3 bases clipped from V and 1 base from J, the junction kept 3 bases outside the gene matches. The CDR3 loop is CSASPSGIQETQYF. The DNA for the CDR3 is TGCAGTGCTAGTCCTAGCGGGATCCAAGAGACCCAGTACTTC.

V is TRBV6-5 and J is TRBJ1-1; the D is unclear. The V gene lost 2 bases and the J gene lost 1 base, with 14 bases spanning the gap. Per the germline V gene, CDR1 is MNHEY and CDR2 is SVGAGI. This CDR3 is 16 amino acids long. The CDR3 sequence is CASSYQPKTKNTEAFF. CDR3 coding DNA: TGTGCCAGCAGTTACCAACCCAAAACCAAGAACACTGAAGCTTTCTTT.

This chain connects TRBV5-4 to TRBJ2-7, with D possibly matching TRBD1 (5 bases). The CDR3 loop spans 12 amino acids. V was pared by 2 bases and J by 4 bases, with 7 bases between. Germline V CDR1 and CDR2: SGHNT, YYREEE (reference sequence). The CDR3 here is CASSFDSYEQYF. DNA of the CDR3: TGTGCCAGCAGCTTTGACAGTTACGAGCAGTACTTC.

The J gene is TRBJ1-1, the V gene TRBV5-6, with D tentatively TRBD1 (6 bases). V was cut by 4 bases and J by 1 base, with 17 bases left in between. The CDR3 has 16 amino acids. The germline gives CDR1 SGHDT, CDR2 YYEEEE. This CDR3 is CASSPRFGGGNTEAFF. The CDR3 nucleotides read TGTGCCAGCAGCCCCCGGTTTGGAGGGGGGAACACTGAAGCTTTCTTT.

This sequence joins TRBV7-9 and TRBJ2-1; no firm D call. The germline V and J ends were trimmed by 0 bases and 2 bases, with 11 bases remaining between them. The CDR3 contains 16 residues. The V gene's germline CDR1 is SEHNR and CDR2 FQNEAQ (reference sequence). The CDR3 region has the DNA TGTGCCAGCAGCTTAGCCGGCTCTAGGGCCTACAATGAGCAGTTCTTC. Amino acids: CASSLAGSRAYNEQFF.

V is TRBV15 and J is TRBJ2-1, with 7 bases matching TRBD1. CDR3 length equals 18 residues. The junction had 18 bases not matched to a gene; V was cut back by 3 bases and J by 7 bases. In germline, CDR1 is LNHNV, CDR2 YYDKDF (reference sequence). This CDR3 reads CATSSDLNPGGFRNEQFF. Here the CDR3 DNA reads TGTGCCACCAGCAGTGATCTTAATCCAGGGGGTTTTAGGAATGAGCAGTTCTTC. The whole variable domain, remainder taken from reference TRBV15 and TRBJ2-1, is DAMVIQNPRYQVTQFGKPVTLSCSQTLNHNVMYWYQQKSSQAPKLLFHYYDKDFNNEADTPDNFQSRRPNTSFCFLDIRSPGLGDTAMYLCATSSDLNPGGFRNEQFFGPGTRLTVL.

The chain is built from TRBV28 and TRBJ2-7; D could derive from TRBD1 or TRBD2 (5 bases each). Germline V gene data show CDR1 as MDHEN and CDR2 as SYDVKM. The ends were cut back, 6 bases at V and 3 bases at J, with 6 bases in the middle. The CDR3 is 11 residues long. The CDR3 DNA reads TGTGCCAGCAGGGGGGTCTACGAGCAGTACTTC. It is translated as CASRGVYEQYF. Variable domain in full (rest from reference TRBV28 and TRBJ2-7): DVKVTQSSRYLVKRTGEKVFLECVQDMDHENMFWYRQDPGLGLRLIYFSYDVKMKEKGDIPEGYSVSREKKERFSLILESASTNQTSMYLCASRGVYEQYFGPGTRLTVT.

This clone is a singleton in its sample. The chain recombines TRBV19 with TRBJ2-2; TRBD1 agrees at 9 bases. With 5 bases clipped from V and 6 bases from J, the junction kept 7 bases outside the gene matches. The CDR3 loop spans 15 amino acids. Germline loops: CDR1 LNHDA, CDR2 SQIVND (reference sequence). The CDR3 is CASSFRDRVPGELFF. CDR3 DNA: TGTGCCAGTAGTTTCCGGGACAGGGTCCCCGGGGAGCTGTTTTTT.

This chain joins TRBV28 and TRBJ2-5; the D gene is possibly TRBD2 (5 bases). CDR1 MDHEN and CDR2 SYDVKM come from the germline V gene. The CDR3 runs to 13 residues. Trimming took 7 bases from V and 2 from J, leaving 11 bases between them. The CDR3 is CASTGGGQETQYF. CDR3 DNA sequence: TGTGCCAGCACCGGAGGCGGACAAGAGACCCAGTACTTC.

The chain links TRBV6-5 to TRBJ2-7; 7 bases fit TRBD1. J lost 4 bases, V lost 0 bases, and 6 bases had no gene match. The CDR3 is 15 amino acids. In germline, CDR1 is MNHEY, CDR2 SVGAGI. CDR3 nucleotide sequence: TGTGCCAGCAGTTACTCGCCGACAGGGCTGTACGAGCAGTACTTC. This sequence encodes CASSYSPTGLYEQYF.

The rearrangement joins TRBV19 to TRBJ1-6, with D tentatively TRBD1 (5 bases). In germline, CDR1 is LNHDA, CDR2 SQIVND (reference sequence). The CDR3 totals 13 residues. Trimming cost V 9 bases and J 10 bases, with 16 bases left between them. CDR3 loop: CARQVQSSSPLHF. CDR3 nucleotides: TGTGCCAGACAGGTCCAATCATCCTCACCCCTCCACTTT.

The chain is built from TRBV29-1 and TRBJ1-4; TRBD1 agrees at 8 bases. Germline V CDR1 and CDR2: SQVTM, ANQGSEA. CDR3 length equals 13 residues. V trimming: 2 bases; J trimming: 5 bases; junction bases outside the gene matches: 1. This CDR3 reads CSVERTGNEKLFF. The DNA of the CDR3 is TGCAGCGTTGAAAGGACAGGGAATGAAAAACTGTTTTTT.